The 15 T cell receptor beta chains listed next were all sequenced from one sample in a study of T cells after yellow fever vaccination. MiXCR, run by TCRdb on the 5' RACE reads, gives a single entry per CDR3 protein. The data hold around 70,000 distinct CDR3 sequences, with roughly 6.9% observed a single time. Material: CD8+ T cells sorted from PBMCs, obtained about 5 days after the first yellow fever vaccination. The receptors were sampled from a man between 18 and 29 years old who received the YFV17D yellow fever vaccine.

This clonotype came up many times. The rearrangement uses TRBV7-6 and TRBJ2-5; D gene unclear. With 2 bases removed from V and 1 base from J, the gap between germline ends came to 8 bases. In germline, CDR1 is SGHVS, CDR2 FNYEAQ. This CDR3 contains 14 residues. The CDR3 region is CASSLNGPQETQYF. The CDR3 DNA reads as TGTGCCAGCAGCTTAAACGGCCCCCAAGAGACCCAGTACTTC.

The CDR3 protein is CASSQQGTGIRNHGYTF. In nucleotides, the CDR3 is TGTGCCAGCTCACAGCAAGGGACAGGAATCAGGAATCATGGCTACACCTTC. The V gene is TRBV18, the J gene TRBJ1-2; the match to TRBD1 covers 8 bases. V lost 4 bases and J lost 6; bases outside the gene matches: 16. CDR1 is KGHSH and CDR2 is LQKENI in the germline V gene. The CDR3 totals 17 residues.

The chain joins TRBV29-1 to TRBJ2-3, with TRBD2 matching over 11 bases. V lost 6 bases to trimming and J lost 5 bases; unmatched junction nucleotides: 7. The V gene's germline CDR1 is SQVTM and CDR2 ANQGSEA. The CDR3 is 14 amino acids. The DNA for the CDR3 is TGCAGCGTAATACTAGCGGGGGATGGAGATACGCAGTATTTT. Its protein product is CSVILAGDGDTQYF.

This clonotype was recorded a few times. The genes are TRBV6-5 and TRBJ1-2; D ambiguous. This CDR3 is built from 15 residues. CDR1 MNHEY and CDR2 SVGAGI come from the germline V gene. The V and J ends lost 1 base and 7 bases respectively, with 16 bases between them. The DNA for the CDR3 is TGTGCCAGCAGTTACTATCCCAGAGCGGTGACTGGCTACACCTTC. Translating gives CASSYYPRAVTGYTF.

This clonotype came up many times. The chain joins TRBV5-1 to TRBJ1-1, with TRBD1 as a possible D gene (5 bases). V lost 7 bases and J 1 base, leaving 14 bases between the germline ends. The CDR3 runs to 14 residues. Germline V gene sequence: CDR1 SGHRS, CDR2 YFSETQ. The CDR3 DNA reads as TGCGCCAGCGGCCAGGGCCTGGGGAACACTGAAGCTTTCTTT. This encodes CASGQGLGNTEAFF.

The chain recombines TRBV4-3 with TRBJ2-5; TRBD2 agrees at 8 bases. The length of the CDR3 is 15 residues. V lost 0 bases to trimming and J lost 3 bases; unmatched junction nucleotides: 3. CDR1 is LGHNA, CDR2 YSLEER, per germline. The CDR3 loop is CASSQDRGGEETQYF. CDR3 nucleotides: TGCGCCAGCAGCCAAGACCGGGGGGGGGAAGAGACCCAGTACTTC.

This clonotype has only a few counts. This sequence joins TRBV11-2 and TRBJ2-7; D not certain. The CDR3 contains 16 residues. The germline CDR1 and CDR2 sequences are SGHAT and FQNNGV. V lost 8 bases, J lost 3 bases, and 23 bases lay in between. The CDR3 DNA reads TGTGCCAGCGGATTCCCACCCTCCCCAGGCGGCTACGAGCAGTACTTC. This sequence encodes CASGFPPSPGGYEQYF.

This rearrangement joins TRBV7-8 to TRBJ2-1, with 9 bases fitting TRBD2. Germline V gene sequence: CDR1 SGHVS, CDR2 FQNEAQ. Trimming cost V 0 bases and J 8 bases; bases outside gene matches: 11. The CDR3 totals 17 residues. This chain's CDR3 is CASSLARGGGGSDEQFF. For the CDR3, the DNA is TGTGCCAGCAGCTTAGCGCGGGGCGGGGGGGGAAGCGATGAGCAGTTCTTC.

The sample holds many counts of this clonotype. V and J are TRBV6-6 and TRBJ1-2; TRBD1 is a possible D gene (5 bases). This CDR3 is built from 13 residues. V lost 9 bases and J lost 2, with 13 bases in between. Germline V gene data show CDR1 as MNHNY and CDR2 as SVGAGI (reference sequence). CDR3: CASGRGQNYGYTF. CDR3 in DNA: TGTGCCAGTGGACGGGGCCAAAACTATGGCTACACCTTC.

The CDR3 loop reads CASSSLGQAQPQHF. Here the CDR3 DNA reads TGTGCCAGCAGTTCTCTGGGACAGGCCCAGCCCCAGCATTTT. The chain is built from TRBV27 and TRBJ1-5; 8 positions match TRBD1. Germline V gene lookup returns CDR1 MNHEY and CDR2 SMNVEV (reference sequence). Losses at the gene ends were 4 bases for V and 7 bases for J; bases not matched to a gene: 6. This CDR3 comprises 14 residues.

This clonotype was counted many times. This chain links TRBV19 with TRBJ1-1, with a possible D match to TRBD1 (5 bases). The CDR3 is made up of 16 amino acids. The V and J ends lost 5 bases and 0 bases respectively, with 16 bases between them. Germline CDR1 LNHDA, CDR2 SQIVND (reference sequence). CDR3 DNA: TGTGCCAGTAGTCTTCCGACAGAGAGCCTGAACACTGAAGCTTTCTTT. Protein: CASSLPTESLNTEAFF. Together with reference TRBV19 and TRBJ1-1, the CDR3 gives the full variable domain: DGGITQSPKYLFRKEGQNVTLSCEQNLNHDAMYWYRQDPGQGLRLIYYSQIVNDFQKGDIAEGYSVSREKKESFPLTVTSAQKNPTAFYLCASSLPTESLNTEAFFGQGTRLTVV.

In nucleotides, the CDR3 is TGTGCCAGCAGAACCAGGGGGGGTGAGCAGTTCTTC. This codes for CASRTRGGEQFF. The chain employs TRBV6-5 and TRBJ2-1, with D perhaps TRBD1 or TRBD2 (7 bases each). The CDR3 spans 12 residues. V gave up 6 bases and J gave up 9 bases, with 12 bases separating them. The germline CDR1 and CDR2 sequences are MNHEY and SVGAGI.

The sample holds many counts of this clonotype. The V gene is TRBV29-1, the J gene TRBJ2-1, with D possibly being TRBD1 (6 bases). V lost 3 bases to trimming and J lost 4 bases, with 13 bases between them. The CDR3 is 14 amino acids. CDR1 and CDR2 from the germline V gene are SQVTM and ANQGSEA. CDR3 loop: CSVEAWGLYNEQFF. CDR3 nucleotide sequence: TGCAGCGTTGAGGCCTGGGGGCTATACAATGAGCAGTTCTTC.

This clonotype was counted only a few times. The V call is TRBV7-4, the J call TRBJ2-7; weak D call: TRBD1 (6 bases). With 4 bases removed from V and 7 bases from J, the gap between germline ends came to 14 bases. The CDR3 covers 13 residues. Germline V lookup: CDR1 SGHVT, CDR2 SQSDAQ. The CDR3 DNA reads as TGTGCCAGCAGCTCCACAGGGTTGGGAGAGCAGTACGTC. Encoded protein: CASSSTGLGEQYV.

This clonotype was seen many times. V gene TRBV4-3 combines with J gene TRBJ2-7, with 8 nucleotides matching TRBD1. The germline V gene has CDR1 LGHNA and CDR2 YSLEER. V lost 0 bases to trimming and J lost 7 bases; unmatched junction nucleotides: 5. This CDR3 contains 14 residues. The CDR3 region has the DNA TGCGCCAGCAGCCAAGATGGCAGGGGGCAAGAGCAGTACTTC. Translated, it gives CASSQDGRGQEQYF.